What follows are 27 T cell receptor beta chains derived from one specimen sequenced in a study of blood T cell repertoires in COVID-19. Method: immunoSEQ multiplex PCR; TCRdb's copy keeps in-frame clones and lacks some. The repertoire holds approximately 44,000 clones, with 86% as singletons. Sequencing was done on a sample of peripheral blood. The origin of the receptors is a man aged 60 to 69 with active COVID-19.

The chain combines TRBV2 with TRBJ2-1, with 11 bases fitting TRBD2. The trim removed 7 bases at V and 3 bases at J, leaving 2 bases unmatched. The CDR3 is 14 residues long. CDR1 and CDR2 from the germline V gene are SNHLY and FYNNEI. The CDR3: CASKGLAVYNEQFF. Here the CDR3 DNA reads TGTGCCAGCAAGGGACTAGCGGTCTACAATGAGCAGTTCTTC.

The chain links TRBV7-9 to TRBJ1-1; D unclear. CDR3 length: 15 amino acids. The V gene lost 6 bases and the J gene lost 6 bases, with 20 bases spanning the gap. In germline, CDR1 is SEHNR, CDR2 FQNEAQ (reference sequence). DNA of the CDR3: TGTGCCAGCAGTCCCCTAGCCGAGGGTATCGCTGAAGCTTTCTTT. Translating it yields CASSPLAEGIAEAFF.

The rearrangement links TRBV4-2 to TRBJ1-2; no clear D. The germline V and J ends were trimmed by 2 bases and 4 bases, with 17 bases remaining between them. This CDR3 contains 16 residues. Germline V gene lookup returns CDR1 LGHNA and CDR2 YNFKEQ. CDR3 loop: CASSQISQATSYGYTF. CDR3 bases: TGTGCCAGCAGCCAAATTTCTCAGGCTACGAGCTATGGCTACACCTTC.

The chain joins TRBV9 to TRBJ2-2, with a weak D call TRBD2 (6 bases). With 3 bases removed from V and 7 bases from J, the gap between germline ends came to 13 bases. This CDR3 comprises 14 residues. Germline CDR1 reads SGDLS; CDR2 reads YYNGEE. CDR3 residues: CASSATLGGGELFF. The CDR3 DNA follows: TGTGCCAGCAGCGCCACACTGGGAGGCGGGGAGCTGTTTTTT.

The table lists this clone with a few counts. The chain joins TRBV15 to TRBJ1-1; D remains unclear. The germline CDR1 and CDR2 sequences are LNHNV and YYDKDF (reference sequence). The ends were cut back, 0 bases at V and 4 bases at J, with 9 bases in the middle. This CDR3 region has 14 residues. The CDR3 DNA reads as TGTGCCACCAGCAGAGATCGGTTTGGCACTGAAGCTTTCTTT. Residues: CATSRDRFGTEAFF.

By sample share, this clone is medium-sized. The chain combines TRBV4-2 with TRBJ2-3; possible D gene TRBD2, 6 bases. This CDR3 region has 21 residues. Trimming took off 2 bases at V and 0 bases at J, with 27 bases between the two ends. The V gene's germline CDR1 is LGHNA and CDR2 YNFKEQ. CDR3 protein: CASSQPKSGESPGASTDTQYF. The CDR3 nucleotides are TGTGCCAGCAGCCAACCCAAGTCGGGAGAGTCGCCTGGGGCTAGCACAGATACGCAGTATTTT.

This clone ranks as medium-sized. The J gene is TRBJ2-3, the V gene TRBV2; TRBD2 aligns across 11 bases. The germline V gene encodes CDR1 SNHLY and CDR2 FYNNEI. The CDR3 is 15 amino acids. V gave up 4 bases and J gave up 3 bases; unmatched junction bases: 3. CDR3 in DNA: TGTGCCAGCAGTGCGACTAGCGGGAATACAGATACGCAGTATTTT. This gives the protein CASSATSGNTDTQYF. Full variable domain (rest looked up from reference TRBV2 and TRBJ2-3): EPEVTQTPSHQVTQMGQEVILRCVPISNHLYFYWYRQILGQKVEFLVSFYNNEISEKSEIFDDQFSVERPDGSNFTLKIRSTKLEDSAMYFCASSATSGNTDTQYFGPGTRLTVL.

The J gene is TRBJ2-7, the V gene TRBV6-5; a weak D match, TRBD2 (6 bases). With 2 bases removed from V and 7 bases from J, the gap between germline ends came to 6 bases. The CDR3 loop spans 11 amino acids. The germline V gene encodes CDR1 MNHEY and CDR2 SVGAGI. This CDR3 reads CASSYGREQYF. CDR3 DNA: TGTGCCAGCAGTTACGGGAGGGAGCAGTACTTC.

The J gene is TRBJ1-1, the V gene TRBV5-1; perhaps TRBD1 as D (5 bases). CDR1 is SGHRS, CDR2 YFSETQ, per germline. V was pared by 4 bases and J by 8 bases, with 9 bases between. The CDR3 extends over 11 amino acids. The CDR3 nucleotides read TGCGCCAGCAGCCCCGGGGGGGAAGCTTTCTTT. Protein: CASSPGGEAFF.

This chain uses TRBV27 with TRBJ1-5; 7 bases line up with TRBD1. The CDR3 has 14 residues. Germline loops: CDR1 MNHEY, CDR2 SMNVEV (reference sequence). V dropped 5 bases and J dropped 2; count of bases not matched to a gene: 3. CDR3 sequence (DNA): TGTGCCAGCAGTAGACAGGGTGGCAATCAGCCCCAGCATTTT. It is translated as CASSRQGGNQPQHF.

The chain combines TRBV28 with TRBJ2-6, with TRBD1 identical over 9 bases. Looked up from germline, CDR1 is MDHEN and CDR2 is SYDVKM. This CDR3 spans 19 amino acids. Trimming removed 5 bases from V and 4 bases from J; junction bases left unmatched: 15. The CDR3 DNA reads as TGTGCCAGCAGTAGGAGGTGGGACAGGGAGGCTCTGGGGGCCAACGTCCTGACTTTC. Translated, it gives CASSRRWDREALGANVLTF.

V and J are TRBV30 and TRBJ1-3; D unclear. Germline assignment: CDR1 GTSNPN and CDR2 SVGIG (reference sequence). The CDR3 runs to 12 residues. The V end lost 2 bases, the J end lost 4 bases, and 6 bases lay between the germline ends. This CDR3 is CAWSPSGNTIYF. DNA for the CDR3: TGTGCCTGGAGTCCTAGCGGAAACACCATATATTTT.

For this clone: Other nucleotide sequences in the sample specify the same CDR3. The rearrangement joins TRBV5-6 to TRBJ2-3; possible D gene TRBD1, 6 bases. Germline CDR1 is SGHDT and CDR2 is YYEEEE. CDR3 length: 15 residues. V lost 3 bases to trimming and J lost 2 bases, with 13 bases between them. The CDR3 DNA sequence: TGTGCCAGCAGCTCCCCTGGGGGCTACACAGATACGCAGTATTTT. Encoded protein: CASSSPGGYTDTQYF.

This clone was seen only a few times. The chain joins TRBV9 to TRBJ2-1, with 14 nucleotides matching TRBD2. This CDR3 contains 17 residues. J gave up 6 bases and V 2 bases, and 7 bases lay outside the gene matches. Germline lookup yields CDR1 SGDLS and CDR2 YYNGEE. The CDR3 loop reads CASSVGTSGSPSNEQFF. For the CDR3, the DNA is TGTGCCAGCAGCGTGGGGACTAGCGGGAGTCCCTCCAATGAGCAGTTCTTC.

V and J are TRBV9 and TRBJ2-5; tentatively, D is TRBD2 (6 bases). The CDR3 runs to 16 residues. The germline V and J ends were trimmed by 1 base and 3 bases, with 16 bases remaining between them. Germline V gene lookup returns CDR1 SGDLS and CDR2 YYNGEE. CDR3 loop: CASSVSPLPGEETQYF. As DNA, the CDR3 is TGTGCCAGCAGCGTATCTCCCCTCCCGGGGGAAGAGACCCAGTACTTC.

The chain links TRBV7-3 to TRBJ2-3, with D possibly being TRBD2 (6 bases). The V end lost 6 bases, the J end lost 4 bases, and 14 bases lay between the germline ends. CDR1 and CDR2 from the germline V gene are SGHTA and FQGTGA. CDR3 length: 14 residues. The CDR3 DNA reads TGTGCCAGCAGTTCATCCCGGGAGTCAGATACGCAGTATTTT. Its translation is CASSSSRESDTQYF.

The CDR3 is CASSTREGTTNYGYTF. For the CDR3, the DNA is TGTGCCAGTAGTACCAGGGAGGGGACAACTAACTATGGCTACACCTTC. J is TRBJ1-2 and V is TRBV19, with a tentative D call TRBD1 (6 bases). Germline values: CDR1 LNHDA, CDR2 SQIVND (reference sequence). The CDR3 length is 16 residues. Deletions cut 4 bases from V and 0 bases from J, with 15 bases between.

The V gene is TRBV5-1, the J gene TRBJ1-2, with 8 bases that match TRBD1. Per the germline V gene, CDR1 is SGHRS and CDR2 is YFSETQ. The CDR3 contains 12 residues. Trimming at V came to 4 bases and at J to 8 bases, leaving 4 bases not matched to a gene. The CDR3 region is CASSMDRVGYTF. The CDR3 DNA reads as TGCGCCAGCAGCATGGACAGGGTCGGCTACACCTTC.

This clone appeared a single time. The chain joins TRBV6-6 to TRBJ2-4; the D gene is possibly TRBD2 (5 bases). The CDR3 spans 15 residues. Deletions cut 5 bases from V and 0 bases from J, with 11 bases between. CDR1 and CDR2 (germline): MNHNY, SVGAGI (reference sequence). The CDR3 loop reads CASSGLLLAKNIQYF. In DNA, the CDR3 is TGTGCCAGCAGTGGACTGCTCCTAGCCAAAAACATTCAGTACTTC.

This chain uses TRBV19 with TRBJ1-1, with 9 bases identical to TRBD1. Germline loops: CDR1 LNHDA, CDR2 SQIVND (reference sequence). With 4 bases clipped from V and 2 bases from J, the junction kept 2 bases outside the gene matches. This CDR3 is 14 amino acids long. Written as DNA, the CDR3 is TGTGCCAGTAGTAGACAGGGGGTCAACACTGAAGCTTTCTTT. Amino acids: CASSRQGVNTEAFF. Drawing the rest from reference TRBV19 and TRBJ1-1, the complete variable domain is DGGITQSPKYLFRKEGQNVTLSCEQNLNHDAMYWYRQDPGQGLRLIYYSQIVNDFQKGDIAEGYSVSREKKESFPLTVTSAQKNPTAFYLCASSRQGVNTEAFFGQGTRLTVV.

The chain combines TRBV27 with TRBJ2-1, with 12 bases identical to TRBD2. Germline V gene lookup returns CDR1 MNHEY and CDR2 SMNVEV (reference sequence). CDR3 length equals 13 residues. The V and J ends lost 6 bases and 6 bases, in that order; junction bases with no gene match: 0. In DNA form, the CDR3 reads TGTGCCAGCAGGACTAGCGGGAGCAATGAGCAGTTCTTC. It translates to CASRTSGSNEQFF.

V is TRBV6-5 and J is TRBJ2-7, with TRBD1 identical over 9 bases. The CDR3 loop spans 14 amino acids. Germline trimming cut 6 bases from V and 4 bases from J; bases unmatched to any gene: 7. The germline V gene encodes CDR1 MNHEY and CDR2 SVGAGI. The CDR3 nucleotides read TGTGCCAGCAGCAAACAGGGGGCTCTATACGAGCAGTACTTC. This gives the protein CASSKQGALYEQYF.

J is TRBJ2-5 and V is TRBV28; TRBD2 matches 10 bases. The CDR3 consists of 16 residues. Losses at the gene ends were 1 base for V and 4 bases for J; bases not matched to a gene: 6. Germline V gives CDR1 MDHEN, CDR2 SYDVKM. The DNA of the CDR3 is TGTGCCAGCAGTTTATCTAGCGGGAGATGGGGAGAGACCCAGTACTTC. Translating it yields CASSLSSGRWGETQYF.

This clone was counted only a few times. The gene calls are TRBV29-1 and TRBJ1-1, with D possibly matching TRBD1 (6 bases). Trimming took 7 bases from V and 1 from J, leaving 13 bases between them. Germline V gives CDR1 SQVTM, CDR2 ANQGSEA. The CDR3 runs to 13 residues. The CDR3 DNA reads TGCAGCGCGGAGGGACAACAGAACACTGAAGCTTTCTTT. Its translation is CSAEGQQNTEAFF.

The chain is built from TRBV18 and TRBJ2-1; 13 bases are a match to TRBD2. V shed 3 bases and J 2 bases; nucleotides not matched to a gene: 10. From germline, CDR1 is KGHSH and CDR2 LQKENI. There are 19 residues in the CDR3. CDR3 in DNA: TGTGCCAGCTCACCCCGACTGGGGACTAGCGGGACCACCTACAATGAGCAGTTCTTC. This gives the protein CASSPRLGTSGTTYNEQFF.

In this sample, this clone turned up a few times. The chain is built from TRBV11-2 and TRBJ2-7; 8 nucleotides agree with TRBD1. The CDR3 length is 14 residues. V was pared by 5 bases and J by 0 bases, with 3 bases of the junction left unmatched. Germline-derived CDR1 and CDR2 are SGHAT and FQNNGV. The CDR3 sequence is CASSPDRASYEQYF. In DNA, the CDR3 is TGTGCCAGCAGCCCGGACAGGGCCTCCTACGAGCAGTACTTC.

The rearrangement uses TRBV10-3 and TRBJ1-1, with unresolved D. Germline CDR1 and CDR2: ENHRY and SYGVKD. The length of the CDR3 is 13 residues. Trimming stripped 4 bases from V and 4 bases from J, with 10 bases between. The CDR3 here is CAISVPGFTEAFF. The CDR3, as DNA: TGTGCCATCAGTGTCCCGGGGTTCACTGAAGCTTTCTTT.